The T cell receptor (beta chain) under discussion was sequenced for a study of cytomegalovirus exposure and HLA in healthy donors. PCR employed 60 Vbeta and 13 Jbeta primers. The repertoire was sequenced with immunoSEQ multiplex PCR; TCRdb's copy has only in-frame clones and lacks some. In the table there are about 130,000 clones, around 75% of which are singletons. This TCR was sampled from a woman between 45 and 65 years old in good health and CMV-seronegative. The sequenced sample was PBMCs.

In nucleotides, the CDR3 is TGTGCCAGCTCATTCATGGAGGGGCCCAATCAGCCCCAGCATTTT. It yields the protein CASSFMEGPNQPQHF. The V and J genes are TRBV18 and TRBJ1-5; possibly TRBD1 for D (5 bases). Looked up from germline, CDR1 is KGHSH and CDR2 is LQKENI. V gave up 5 bases and J gave up 3 bases, with 14 bases separating them. This CDR3 is built from 15 residues.